The sample holds many counts of the clone carrying this T cell receptor (beta chain). The antigen is not known. Germline loops: CDR1 SGHVS, CDR2 FNYEAQ. V was clipped by 4 bases and J by 2 bases, with 9 bases between them. There are 13 residues in the CDR3. The draw of peripheral blood yielded approximately 10 milliliters from each donor. Primed by a sample-barcoded 5' primer and a J-beta primer mix, a second PCR proceeded for roughly 7 to 11 cycles. TCRdb fed the 5' RACE reads into MiXCR, producing one record per CDR3 protein. Of some 1.5 million distinct CDR3 sequences listed, about 28% are singletons. The data derive from a study of blood T cells in healthy people across ages. Study results and caveats: Higher naive T cell percentage went strongly together with higher TCR beta diversity.

The V and J genes are TRBV7-6 and TRBJ2-7; no reliable D call. This TCR was sampled from a young woman in good health. The sample comprised blood. Written as DNA, the CDR3 is TGTGCCAGCAGCTCCAATAGTCCCTACGAGCAGTACTTC. Its protein is CASSSNSPYEQYF.